This entry is about one T cell receptor beta chain. Its antigen is undetermined. This sample stems from a study of cytomegalovirus exposure and HLA in healthy donors. Study results and caveats: Cytomegalovirus-associated status was assigned to about 150 TCR beta chains. Reports credit the classifier with highly specific, highly sensitive diagnosis of cytomegalovirus status. Most TCRs appeared rarely, but some public TCRs recurred in many donors.

Sequencing used immunoSEQ multiplex PCR; TCRdb keeps in-frame clones, though not all of them. The table has 150,000 to 200,000 clones, 70% to 90% seen once. The sequence was collected from a woman aged 18-30 years in good health and CMV-seronegative. Source material: PBMCs.

The CDR3 coding sequence is TGCGCCAGCAGCTTGAGAGCAGGGGGCGCCACCGGGGAGCTGTTTTTT. This gives the protein CASSLRAGGATGELFF. J is TRBJ2-2 and V is TRBV5-1; 8 bases line up with TRBD1. The CDR3 runs 16 residues. From germline, CDR1 is SGHRS and CDR2 YFSETQ. After removal of 1 base from V and 4 bases from J, the junction contained 6 bases not matched to a gene.